This TCR beta chain appears in the sequencing data of a study of T cell responses to AZD1222 COVID-19 vaccine. Regarding the study as a whole: Reportedly, nearly half of unique spike TCRs recognized epitopes outside B.1.351/B.1.1.7 mutations.

This table comes from immunoSEQ multiplex PCR, and its TCRdb copy is limited to in-frame clones, with some not included. There are around 140,000 clones in the sample; about nine tenths occur only once, and under 2% lies in the top ten. Concerning this clone: Antigen specificity is unknown.

Trimming stripped 6 bases from V and 1 base from J, with 15 bases between. Germline V gives CDR1 MNHEY, CDR2 SMNVEV (reference sequence). This CDR3 spans 15 amino acids. The rearrangement joins TRBV27 to TRBJ1-1; D not certain. Here the sequenced sample was peripheral blood, taken 28 days after the second AZD1222 dose. The sequence derives from an adult who received the AZD1222 COVID-19 vaccine. The CDR3 spells CASSPFGFRNTEAFF. DNA for the CDR3: TGTGCCAGCAGCCCTTTTGGTTTTCGGAACACTGAAGCTTTCTTT.